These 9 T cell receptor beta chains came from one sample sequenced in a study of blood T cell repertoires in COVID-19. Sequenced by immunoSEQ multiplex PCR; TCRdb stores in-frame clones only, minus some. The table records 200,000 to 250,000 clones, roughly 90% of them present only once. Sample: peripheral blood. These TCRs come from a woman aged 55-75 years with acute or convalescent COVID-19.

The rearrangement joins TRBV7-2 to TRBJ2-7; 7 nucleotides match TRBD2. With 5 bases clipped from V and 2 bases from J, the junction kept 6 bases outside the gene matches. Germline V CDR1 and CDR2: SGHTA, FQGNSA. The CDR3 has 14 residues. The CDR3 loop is CASSTERGPYEQYF. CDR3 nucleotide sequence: TGTGCCAGCAGCACCGAGCGGGGCCCCTACGAGCAGTACTTC. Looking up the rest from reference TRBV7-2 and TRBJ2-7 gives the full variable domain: GAGVSQSPSNKVTEKGKDVELRCDPISGHTALYWYRQSLGQGLEFLIYFQGNSAPDKSGLPSDRFSAERTGGSVSTLTIQRTQQEDSAVYLCASSTERGPYEQYFGPGTRLTVT.

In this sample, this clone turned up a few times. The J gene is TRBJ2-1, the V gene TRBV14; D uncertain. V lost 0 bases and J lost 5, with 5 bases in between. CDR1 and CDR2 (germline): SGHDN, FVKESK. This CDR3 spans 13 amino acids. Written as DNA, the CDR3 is TGTGCCAGCAGCCAAGATAGCCACAATGAGCAGTTCTTC. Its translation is CASSQDSHNEQFF.

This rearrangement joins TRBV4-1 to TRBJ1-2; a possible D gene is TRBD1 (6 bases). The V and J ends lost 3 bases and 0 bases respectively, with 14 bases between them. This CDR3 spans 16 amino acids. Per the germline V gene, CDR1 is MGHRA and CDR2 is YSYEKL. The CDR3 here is CASSHIGTPSNYGYTF. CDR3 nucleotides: TGCGCCAGCAGCCACATCGGGACACCCTCTAACTATGGCTACACCTTC.

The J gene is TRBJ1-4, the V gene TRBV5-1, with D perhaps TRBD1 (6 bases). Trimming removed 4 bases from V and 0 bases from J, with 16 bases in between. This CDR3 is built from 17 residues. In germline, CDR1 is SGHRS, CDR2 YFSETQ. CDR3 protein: CASSPSTGISTNEKLFF. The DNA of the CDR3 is TGCGCCAGCAGCCCCTCCACAGGGATATCAACTAATGAAAAACTGTTTTTT.

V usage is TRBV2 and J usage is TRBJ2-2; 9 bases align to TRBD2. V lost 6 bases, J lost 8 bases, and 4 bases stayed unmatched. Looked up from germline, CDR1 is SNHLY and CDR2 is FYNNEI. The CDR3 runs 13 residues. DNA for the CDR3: TGTGCCAGCAGCATTAGCGGGAGTGGGGAGCTGTTTTTT. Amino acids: CASSISGSGELFF.

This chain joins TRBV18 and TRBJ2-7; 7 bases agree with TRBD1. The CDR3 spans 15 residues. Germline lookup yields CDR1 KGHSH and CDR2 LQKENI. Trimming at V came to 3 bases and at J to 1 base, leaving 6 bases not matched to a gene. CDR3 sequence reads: CASSPRGTTSYEQYF. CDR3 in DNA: TGTGCCAGCTCACCCAGGGGGACCACATCCTACGAGCAGTACTTC.

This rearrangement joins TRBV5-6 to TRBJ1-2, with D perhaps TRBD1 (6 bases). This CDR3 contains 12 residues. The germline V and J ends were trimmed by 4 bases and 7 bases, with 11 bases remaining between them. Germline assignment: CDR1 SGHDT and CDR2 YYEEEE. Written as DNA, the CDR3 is TGTGCCAGCAGCCGGACAGATCGTGGCTACACCTTC. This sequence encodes CASSRTDRGYTF.

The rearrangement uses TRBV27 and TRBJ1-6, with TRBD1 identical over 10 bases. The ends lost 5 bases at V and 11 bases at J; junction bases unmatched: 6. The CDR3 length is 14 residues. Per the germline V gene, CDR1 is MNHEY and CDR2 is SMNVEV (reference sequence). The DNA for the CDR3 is TGTGCCAGCAGTCCGGACAGGGGGAGACCACCCCTCCACTTT. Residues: CASSPDRGRPPLHF.

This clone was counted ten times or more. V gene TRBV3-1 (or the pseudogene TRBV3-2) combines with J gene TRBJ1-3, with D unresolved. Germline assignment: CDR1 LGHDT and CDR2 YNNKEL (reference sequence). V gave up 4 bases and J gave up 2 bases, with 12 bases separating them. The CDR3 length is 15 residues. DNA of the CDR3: TGTGCCAGCAGCCCCCCTGGAGGGACTGGAAACACCATATATTTT. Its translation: CASSPPGGTGNTIYF.